The entry below describes one T cell receptor (beta chain). This entry is derived from a study of CD8+ T cells in alopecia areata. Following RNA extraction, reverse transcription yielded cDNA that acted as the sequencing template. Profiled with immunoSEQ multiplex PCR; TCRdb holds only in-frame clones, not every one. The data hold some 110,000 clones, with over 60% observed a single time. V lost 4 bases and J lost 7; bases outside the gene matches: 8. Germline V gene lookup returns CDR1 SGHKS and CDR2 YYEKEE (reference sequence). This CDR3 contains 15 residues. The sample consisted of CD4+ T cells sorted from blood. V usage is TRBV5-5 and J usage is TRBJ1-6; 7 nucleotides align to TRBD1. This clonotype was sampled from a human donor in good health. In nucleotides, the CDR3 is TGTGCCAGCAGCCCGGACAGGCTCGGGAATTCACCCCTCCACTTT. Translation gives CASSPDRLGNSPLHF.